Described below is a single T cell receptor (beta chain) sequence and its context. Only in-frame clones appear in the TCRdb table, and some are missing; sequencing was by immunoSEQ multiplex PCR. There are approximately 17,000 clones in the sample; approximately 82% occur only once, and around a tenth lies in the top ten. These data come from a study of T cell repertoires in ileal Crohn's disease. On the study more broadly: Postoperative therapy was given to about half: eleven to twelve thiopurines, 18 anti-TNF agents.

V shed 0 bases and J shed 0 bases, with 13 bases lying between them. This CDR3 is 17 amino acids long. The V gene's germline CDR1 is MNHEY and CDR2 SMNVEV (reference sequence). V usage is TRBV27 and J usage is TRBJ2-3, with TRBD2 as a possible D gene (6 bases). This TCR was recovered from an adult with Crohn's disease. The material sequenced was ileal tissue. The CDR3 loop reads CASSLSMGGISTDTQYF. DNA for the CDR3: TGTGCCAGCAGTTTATCGATGGGGGGTATTAGCACAGATACGCAGTATTTT.